This TCR beta chain was sequenced for a study of T cells in localized non-small cell lung cancer. Method: immunoSEQ multiplex PCR; TCRdb's copy keeps in-frame clones and lacks some. Of fewer than 50,000 clones listed, about 83% are singletons. As regards this clone: Its antigen is not identified.

V trimming: 6 bases; J trimming: 3 bases; junction bases outside the gene matches: 3. In germline, CDR1 is MNHNY, CDR2 SVGAGI (reference sequence). The CDR3 spans 15 residues. Study-wide results and caveats: Sequencing covered just one tumor region, so heterogeneity cannot be ruled out. In adjacent lung appeared a median 57 of the top 100 tumor clones. Peak T cell clonality was found in uninvolved adjacent lung, exceeding tumor.

The origin of this receptor is a man aged 35 to 70 with stage II lung adenocarcinoma. The sequencing used PBMCs, collected before any cancer treatment. This chain connects TRBV6-6 to TRBJ2-1, with 12 bases lining up with TRBD2. The chain's CDR3 is CASSKLAGGYNEQFF. CDR3 DNA: TGTGCCAGCAGCAAACTAGCGGGGGGCTACAATGAGCAGTTCTTC.